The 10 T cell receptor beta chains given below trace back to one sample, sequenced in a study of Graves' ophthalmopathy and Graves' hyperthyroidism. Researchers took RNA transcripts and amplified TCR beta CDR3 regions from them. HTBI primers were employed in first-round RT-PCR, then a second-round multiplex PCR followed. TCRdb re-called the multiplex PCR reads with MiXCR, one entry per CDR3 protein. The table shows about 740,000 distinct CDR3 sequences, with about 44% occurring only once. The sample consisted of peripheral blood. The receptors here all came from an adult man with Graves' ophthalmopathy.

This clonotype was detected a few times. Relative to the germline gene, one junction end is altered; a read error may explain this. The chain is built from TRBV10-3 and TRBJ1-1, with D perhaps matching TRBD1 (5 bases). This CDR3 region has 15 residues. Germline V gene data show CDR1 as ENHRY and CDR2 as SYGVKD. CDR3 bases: TGTGCCAGCAGTCCGGGCGGGGCGGGGAACACTGAAGCTTTCTTT. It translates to CASSPGGAGNTEAFF.

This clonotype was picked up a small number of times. The CDR3 bases are TGCAGCCGCCGAATGGGGCTGGGGACTGAAGCTTTCTTT. Its protein product is CSRRMGLGTEAFF. The chain carries TRBV20-1 and TRBJ1-1; possible D gene TRBD1, 5 bases. The CDR3 has 13 residues. The germline V gene has CDR1 DFQATT and CDR2 SNEGSKA (reference sequence).

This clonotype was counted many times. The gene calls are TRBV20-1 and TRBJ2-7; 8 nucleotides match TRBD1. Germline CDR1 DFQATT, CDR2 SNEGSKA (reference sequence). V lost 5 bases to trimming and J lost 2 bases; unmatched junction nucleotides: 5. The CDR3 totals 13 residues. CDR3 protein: CSAHGQGAYEQYF. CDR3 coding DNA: TGCAGTGCTCACGGACAGGGCGCCTACGAGCAGTACTTC.

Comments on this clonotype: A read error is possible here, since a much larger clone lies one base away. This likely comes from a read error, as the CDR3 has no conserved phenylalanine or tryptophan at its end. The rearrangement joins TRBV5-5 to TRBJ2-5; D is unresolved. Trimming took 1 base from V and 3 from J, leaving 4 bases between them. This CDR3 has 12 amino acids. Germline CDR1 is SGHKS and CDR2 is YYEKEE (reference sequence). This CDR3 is CASSLPEETQYC. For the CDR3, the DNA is TGTGCCAGCAGCTTGCCAGAAGAGACCCAGTACTGC.

In DNA form, the CDR3 reads TGTGCCAGTAGTACCAGTACTGACCGGGACAGGGGGAACTATGGCTACACCTTC. It yields the protein CASSTSTDRDRGNYGYTF. This chain joins TRBV19 and TRBJ1-2; 11 bases are shared with TRBD1. Germline-derived CDR1 and CDR2 are LNHDA and SQIVND (reference sequence). V lost 4 bases and J lost 2; bases outside the gene matches: 12. CDR3 length: 18 amino acids.

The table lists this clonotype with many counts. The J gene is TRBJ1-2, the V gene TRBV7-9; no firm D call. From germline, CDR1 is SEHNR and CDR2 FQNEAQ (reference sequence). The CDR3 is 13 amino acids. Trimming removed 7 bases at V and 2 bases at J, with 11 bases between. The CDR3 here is CASIPGGNYGYTF. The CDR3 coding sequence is TGTGCCAGCATACCGGGAGGAAACTATGGCTACACCTTC.

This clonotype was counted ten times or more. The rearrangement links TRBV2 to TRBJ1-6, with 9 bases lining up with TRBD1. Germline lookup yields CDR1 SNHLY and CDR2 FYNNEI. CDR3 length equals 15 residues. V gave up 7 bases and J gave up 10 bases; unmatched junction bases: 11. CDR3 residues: CASKQGANRESPLHF. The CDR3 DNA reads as TGTGCCAGCAAACAGGGGGCTAACAGAGAGTCACCCCTCCACTTT.

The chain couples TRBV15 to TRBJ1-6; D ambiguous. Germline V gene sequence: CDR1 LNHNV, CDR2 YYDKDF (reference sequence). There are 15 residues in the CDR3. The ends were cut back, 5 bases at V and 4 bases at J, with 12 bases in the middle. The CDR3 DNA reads TGTGCCACCAGCTTGGATCCGGGGTATAATTCACCCCTCCACTTT. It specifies CATSLDPGYNSPLHF.

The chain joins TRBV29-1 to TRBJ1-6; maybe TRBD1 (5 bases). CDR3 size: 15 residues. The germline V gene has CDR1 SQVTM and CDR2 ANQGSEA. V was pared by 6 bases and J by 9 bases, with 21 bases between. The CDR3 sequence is CSVVTSGGSSSPLHF. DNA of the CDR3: TGCAGCGTAGTGACTAGCGGGGGTTCTAGTTCACCCCTCCACTTT. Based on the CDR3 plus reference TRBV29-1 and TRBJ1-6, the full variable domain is SAVISQKPSRDICQRGTSLTIQCQVDSQVTMMFWYRQQPGQSLTLIATANQGSEATYESGFVIDKFPISRPNLTFSTLTVSNMSPEDSSIYLCSVVTSGGSSSPLHFGNGTRLTVT.

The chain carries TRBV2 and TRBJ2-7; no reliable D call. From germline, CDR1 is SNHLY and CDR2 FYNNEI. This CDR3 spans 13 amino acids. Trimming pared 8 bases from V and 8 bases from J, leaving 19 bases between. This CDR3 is CASAVDGPPQQYF. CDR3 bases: TGTGCCAGCGCGGTGGACGGTCCGCCCCAGCAGTACTTC.